Below, 14 T cell receptor beta chains from the same sample are listed, as sequenced in a study of cytomegalovirus exposure and HLA in healthy donors. Vbeta (60) and Jbeta (13) primers were used in the PCR. TCRdb keeps only in-frame clones here, not all; method: immunoSEQ multiplex PCR. Of over 85,000 clones listed, about four fifths are singletons. Sequencing was performed on PBMCs. The receptors here all came from a man between 35 and 55 years old in good health and CMV-seropositive.

This clone was detected only a few times. This rearrangement joins TRBV7-6 to TRBJ2-7; 9 bases are shared with TRBD2. Per germline, CDR1 SGHVS and CDR2 FNYEAQ. The CDR3 is 16 residues long. Germline trimming cut 0 bases from V and 4 bases from J; bases unmatched to any gene: 7. CDR3 amino acids: CASSLAEASGNYEQYF. CDR3 nucleotide sequence: TGTGCCAGCAGCTTAGCGGAGGCTAGCGGGAATTACGAGCAGTACTTC.

This clone appeared once. The rearrangement links TRBV19 to TRBJ1-5, with 9 bases matching TRBD1. Unmatched junction bases numbered 13, after V lost 8 bases and J lost 2 bases. The germline gives CDR1 LNHDA, CDR2 SQIVND (reference sequence). CDR3 size: 17 residues. The CDR3 sequence is CASWDRAGAGGNQPQHF. The CDR3 DNA reads TGTGCCAGTTGGGACAGGGCAGGGGCAGGGGGCAATCAGCCCCAGCATTTT.

The chain recombines TRBV7-3 with TRBJ1-1, with D uncertain. The CDR3 runs to 13 residues. V lost 2 bases and J 4 bases, leaving 8 bases between the germline ends. Germline V CDR1 and CDR2: SGHTA, FQGTGA. CDR3 DNA sequence: TGTGCCAGCAGCTTAGGATCGGGCACTGAAGCTTTCTTT. Translation: CASSLGSGTEAFF.

The chain links TRBV7-8 to TRBJ1-5; D gene ambiguous. CDR1 is SGHVS and CDR2 is FQNEAQ in the germline V gene. V was clipped by 5 bases and J by 4 bases, with 12 bases between them. The CDR3 loop spans 14 amino acids. The CDR3 is CASSLLTGNQPQHF. Here the CDR3 DNA reads TGTGCCAGCAGCCTCCTAACGGGGAATCAGCCCCAGCATTTT.

The chain uses TRBV14 and TRBJ2-2, with no clear D. Deletions cut 8 bases from V and 1 base from J, with 11 bases between. The CDR3 runs 14 residues. Germline V gene data show CDR1 as SGHDN and CDR2 as FVKESK. The CDR3 sequence is CASQANRNTGELFF. Here the CDR3 DNA reads TGTGCCAGCCAGGCGAACAGGAACACCGGGGAGCTGTTTTTT.

The rearrangement joins TRBV9 to TRBJ1-6; no clear D gene. V was pared by 0 bases and J by 3 bases, with 13 bases between. Germline V lookup: CDR1 SGDLS, CDR2 YYNGEE. There are 17 residues in the CDR3. DNA for the CDR3: TGTGCCAGCAGCGTAGCTTTGACTGTAAGCTATAATTCACCCCTCCACTTT. Its translation: CASSVALTVSYNSPLHF.

The V gene is TRBV28, the J gene TRBJ2-1; 14 bases match TRBD2. V was pared by 3 bases and J by 5 bases, with 3 bases of the junction left unmatched. This CDR3 comprises 16 residues. Per the germline V gene, CDR1 is MDHEN and CDR2 is SYDVKM. This CDR3 reads CASSFWTSGRHNEQFF. CDR3 DNA: TGTGCCAGCAGTTTTTGGACTAGCGGGAGGCACAATGAGCAGTTCTTC. The entire variable domain, with the rest obtained from reference TRBV28 and TRBJ2-1, is as follows: DVKVTQSSRYLVKRTGEKVFLECVQDMDHENMFWYRQDPGLGLRLIYFSYDVKMKEKGDIPEGYSVSREKKERFSLILESASTNQTSMYLCASSFWTSGRHNEQFFGPGTRLTVL.

The chain combines TRBV7-9 with TRBJ1-2; tentatively, D is TRBD1 (6 bases). From germline, CDR1 is SEHNR and CDR2 FQNEAQ (reference sequence). This CDR3 has 13 residues. V lost 5 bases and J lost 0, with 7 bases in between. CDR3 sequence reads: CASSRDTNYGYTF. CDR3 nucleotide sequence: TGTGCCAGCAGCCGGGACACTAACTATGGCTACACCTTC.

This chain links TRBV5-8 with TRBJ2-6; no reliable D call. V gave up 0 bases and J gave up 4 bases, with 5 bases separating them. The CDR3 length is 14 residues. The germline V gene has CDR1 SGHTS and CDR2 YDEGEE. The CDR3, as DNA: TGTGCCAGCAGCTTGGCCGAGGGGGCCAACGTCCTGACTTTC. It specifies CASSLAEGANVLTF.

The chain carries TRBV1 and TRBJ2-7; the listed D gene, TRBD1, was not tested against the DNA. TRBV1 is assigned pseudogene status. This CDR3 is 14 amino acids long. DNA for the CDR3: TGCACCAGCAGCTACCACCGGGACAACTACGAGCAGTACTTC. It yields the protein CTSSYHRDNYEQYF.

This rearrangement joins TRBV7-9 to TRBJ1-4; tentative D call: TRBD1 (5 bases). The CDR3 length is 19 residues. Germline assignment: CDR1 SEHNR and CDR2 FQNEAQ (reference sequence). V was pared by 2 bases and J by 7 bases, with 26 bases between. In DNA form, the CDR3 reads TGTGCCAGCAGCTTAAAGGGGCCAGCGCGCAGGGCCGCGAGTGAAAAACTGTTTTTT. It yields the protein CASSLKGPARRAASEKLFF. Using reference TRBV7-9 and TRBJ1-4 for the parts outside the CDR3, the full variable domain is DTGVSQNPRHKITKRGQNVTFRCDPISEHNRLYWYRQTLGQGPEFLTYFQNEAQLEKSRLLSDRFSAERPKGSFSTLEIQRTEQGDSAMYLCASSLKGPARRAASEKLFFGSGTQLSVL.

The V gene is TRBV7-8, the J gene TRBJ1-5; no clear D gene. Germline-derived CDR1 and CDR2 are SGHVS and FQNEAQ. The CDR3 is 13 amino acids. V dropped 10 bases and J dropped 2 bases, with 12 bases sitting between them. CDR3 bases: TGTGCCACCAGGAGGATTGGCAATCAGCCCCAGCATTTT. It yields the protein CATRRIGNQPQHF.

The genes are TRBV7-3 and TRBJ1-2; 8 positions match TRBD1. J was trimmed by 6 bases and V by 3 bases; bases with no gene match: 3. Germline CDR1 reads SGHTA; CDR2 reads FQGTGA. CDR3 length equals 13 residues. The CDR3 DNA is TGTGCCAGCAGCTTTGACAGGGGCAATGGCTACACCTTC. Encoded protein: CASSFDRGNGYTF.

This chain uses TRBV25-1 with TRBJ1-4; 8 nucleotides line up with TRBD1. J was trimmed by 8 bases and V by 6 bases; bases with no gene match: 5. Germline CDR1 MGHDK, CDR2 SYGVNS. There are 13 residues in the CDR3. CDR3 region: CASRDRAGEKLFF. Here the CDR3 DNA reads TGTGCCAGCAGGGACAGGGCAGGAGAAAAACTGTTTTTT.